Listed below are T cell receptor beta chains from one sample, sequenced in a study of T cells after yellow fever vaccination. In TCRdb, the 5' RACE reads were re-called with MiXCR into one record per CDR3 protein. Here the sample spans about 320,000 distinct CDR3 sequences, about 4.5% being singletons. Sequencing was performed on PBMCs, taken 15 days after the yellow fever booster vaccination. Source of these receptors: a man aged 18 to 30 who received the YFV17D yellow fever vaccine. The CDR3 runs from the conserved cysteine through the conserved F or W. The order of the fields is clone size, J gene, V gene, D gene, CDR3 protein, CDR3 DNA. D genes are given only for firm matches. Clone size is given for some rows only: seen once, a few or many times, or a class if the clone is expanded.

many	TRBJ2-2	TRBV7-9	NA	CASSSTAGELFF	TGTGCCAGCAGCTCGACTGCCGGGGAGCTGTTTTTT
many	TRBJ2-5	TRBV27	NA	CASSLTGALLETQYF	TGTGCCAGCAGTTTGACGGGGGCGCTCCTTGAGACCCAGTACTTC
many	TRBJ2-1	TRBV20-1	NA	CSARNRTLYNEQFF	TGCAGTGCTAGGAACAGGACCCTTTACAATGAGCAGTTCTTC
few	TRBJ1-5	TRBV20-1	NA	CSAAGSYSNQPQHF	TGCAGTGCTGCAGGAAGCTATAGCAATCAGCCCCAGCATTTT
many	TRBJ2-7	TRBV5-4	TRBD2	CASSLGLAEYEQYF	TGTGCCAGCAGCTTGGGTCTAGCGGAATACGAGCAGTACTTC
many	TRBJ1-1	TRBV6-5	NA	CASSYFGRAEAFF	TGTGCCAGCAGTTACTTCGGTCGGGCTGAAGCTTTCTTT
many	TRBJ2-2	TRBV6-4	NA	CASKRQVDTGELFF	TGTGCCAGCAAGAGGCAGGTTGACACCGGGGAGCTGTTTTTT
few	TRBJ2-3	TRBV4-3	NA	CASSQDPPTSTDTQYF	TGCGCCAGCAGCCAAGATCCCCCGACTAGCACAGATACGCAGTATTTT
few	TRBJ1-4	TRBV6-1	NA	CASGEFNEKLFF	TGTGCCAGCGGAGAATTTAATGAAAAACTGTTTTTT
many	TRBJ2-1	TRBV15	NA	CATSARLARSYNEQFF	TGTGCCACCAGCGCGAGATTAGCGAGGTCCTACAATGAGCAGTTCTTC
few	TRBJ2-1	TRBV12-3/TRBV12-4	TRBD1	CASSSSTGLFF	TGTGCCAGCAGTTCGTCGACAGGGCTGTTCTTC
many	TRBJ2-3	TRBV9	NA	CASSVPGSTDTQYF	TGTGCCAGCAGCGTCCCCGGTAGCACAGATACGCAGTATTTT
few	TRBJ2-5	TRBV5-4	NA	CASSWPRDPAGETQYF	TGTGCCAGCAGCTGGCCCCGGGACCCCGCCGGGGAGACCCAGTACTTC
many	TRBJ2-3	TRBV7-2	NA	CASSAGGWPPTDTQYF	TGTGCCAGCAGCGCAGGTGGCTGGCCCCCCACAGATACGCAGTATTTT
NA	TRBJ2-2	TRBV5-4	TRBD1	CASSVWTGSGELFF	TGTGCCAGCAGCGTATGGACAGGGTCCGGGGAGCTGTTTTTT
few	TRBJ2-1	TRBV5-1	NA	CASSLGEAYNEQFF	TGCGCCAGCAGCCTAGGTGAAGCCTACAATGAGCAGTTCTTC
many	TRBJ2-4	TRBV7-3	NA	CASSTSKGIQYF	TGTGCCAGCAGCACGTCCAAGGGCATTCAGTACTTC
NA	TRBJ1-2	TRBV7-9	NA	CASSLTDVGYTF	TGTGCCAGCAGCTTGACCGACGTTGGCTACACCTTC
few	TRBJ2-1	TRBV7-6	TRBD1	CAKFGDSPRNEQFF	TGTGCCAAGTTTGGGGACAGTCCACGGAATGAGCAGTTCTTC
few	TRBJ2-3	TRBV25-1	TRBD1	CASSESQGIFTDTQYF	TGTGCCAGCAGTGAGTCACAGGGGATCTTCACAGATACGCAGTATTTT
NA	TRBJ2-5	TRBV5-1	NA	CASSVGLERETQYF	TGCGCCAGCAGCGTCGGACTTGAGAGAGAGACCCAGTACTTC
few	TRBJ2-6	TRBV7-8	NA	CASSLVAPRAGANVLTF	TGTGCCAGCAGCTTAGTAGCTCCCAGGGCCGGGGCCAACGTCCTGACTTTC
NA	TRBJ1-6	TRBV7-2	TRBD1	CASSEDRGSSYNSPLHF	TGTGCCAGCAGCGAGGACAGGGGAAGCTCCTATAATTCACCCCTCCACTTT
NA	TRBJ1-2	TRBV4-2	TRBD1	CASSQDPQGADGYTF	TGTGCCAGCAGCCAAGATCCCCAGGGGGCTGACGGCTACACCTTC
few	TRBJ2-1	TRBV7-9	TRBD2	CASSSSSGLAGGYEQFF	TGTGCCAGCAGCTCCTCCTCGGGACTAGCGGGGGGTTATGAGCAGTTCTTC
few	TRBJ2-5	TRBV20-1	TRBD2	CSAGPGTSGGETQYF	TGCAGTGCTGGCCCCGGGACTAGCGGGGGAGAGACCCAGTACTTC
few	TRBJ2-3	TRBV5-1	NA	CASSFDSGYSTDTQYF	TGCGCCAGCAGCTTCGATAGCGGATATAGCACAGATACGCAGTATTTT
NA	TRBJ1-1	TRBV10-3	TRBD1	CAISERGQGGTEAFF	TGTGCCATCAGTGAGCGGGGACAGGGCGGCACTGAAGCTTTCTTT
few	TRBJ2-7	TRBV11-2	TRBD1	CASSPLTGTYEQYF	TGTGCCAGCAGCCCTCTGACAGGGACCTACGAGCAGTACTTC
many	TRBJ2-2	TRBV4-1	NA	CASNQGTGELFF	TGCGCCAGCAATCAGGGGACCGGGGAGCTGTTTTTT
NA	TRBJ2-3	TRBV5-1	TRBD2	CASSLDRGVPDTQYF	TGCGCCAGCAGCTTGGACCGGGGGGTTCCAGATACGCAGTATTTT
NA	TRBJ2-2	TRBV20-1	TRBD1	CSVHRGAPGELFF	TGCAGTGTTCACAGGGGGGCCCCCGGGGAGCTGTTTTTT
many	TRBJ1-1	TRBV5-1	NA	CASRGKVGPTEAFF	TGCGCCAGCAGGGGTAAGGTAGGGCCGACTGAAGCTTTCTTT
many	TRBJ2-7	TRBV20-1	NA	CSARPGVYEQYF	TGCAGTGCTAGACCAGGGGTGTACGAGCAGTACTTC
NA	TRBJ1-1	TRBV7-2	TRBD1	CASSREHRGLSEAFF	TGTGCCAGCAGCCGCGAACACAGGGGGCTGTCTGAAGCTTTCTTT
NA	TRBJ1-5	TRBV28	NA	CASSFSVSDGNQPQHF	TGTGCCAGCAGTTTTTCCGTCAGCGACGGCAATCAGCCCCAGCATTTT
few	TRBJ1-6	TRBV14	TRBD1	CASSQERTGDSPLHF	TGTGCCAGCAGCCAAGAACGGACAGGGGATTCACCCCTCCACTTT
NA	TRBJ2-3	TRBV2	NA	CASDPATDTQYF	TGTGCCAGCGACCCGGCAACAGATACGCAGTATTTT
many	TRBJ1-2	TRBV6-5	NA	CASSFDSYGYTF	TGTGCCAGCAGTTTCGACAGCTATGGCTACACCTTC
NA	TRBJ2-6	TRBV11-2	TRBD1	CASSLLQGRRGANVLTF	TGTGCCAGCAGCTTGCTACAGGGGCGACGTGGGGCCAACGTCCTGACTTTC
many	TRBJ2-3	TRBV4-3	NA	CASSQTRDTQYF	TGCGCCAGCAGCCAAACTAGAGATACGCAGTATTTT
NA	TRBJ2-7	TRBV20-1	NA	CSASRPESYEQYF	TGCAGTGCTAGTCGGCCGGAGTCCTACGAGCAGTACTTC